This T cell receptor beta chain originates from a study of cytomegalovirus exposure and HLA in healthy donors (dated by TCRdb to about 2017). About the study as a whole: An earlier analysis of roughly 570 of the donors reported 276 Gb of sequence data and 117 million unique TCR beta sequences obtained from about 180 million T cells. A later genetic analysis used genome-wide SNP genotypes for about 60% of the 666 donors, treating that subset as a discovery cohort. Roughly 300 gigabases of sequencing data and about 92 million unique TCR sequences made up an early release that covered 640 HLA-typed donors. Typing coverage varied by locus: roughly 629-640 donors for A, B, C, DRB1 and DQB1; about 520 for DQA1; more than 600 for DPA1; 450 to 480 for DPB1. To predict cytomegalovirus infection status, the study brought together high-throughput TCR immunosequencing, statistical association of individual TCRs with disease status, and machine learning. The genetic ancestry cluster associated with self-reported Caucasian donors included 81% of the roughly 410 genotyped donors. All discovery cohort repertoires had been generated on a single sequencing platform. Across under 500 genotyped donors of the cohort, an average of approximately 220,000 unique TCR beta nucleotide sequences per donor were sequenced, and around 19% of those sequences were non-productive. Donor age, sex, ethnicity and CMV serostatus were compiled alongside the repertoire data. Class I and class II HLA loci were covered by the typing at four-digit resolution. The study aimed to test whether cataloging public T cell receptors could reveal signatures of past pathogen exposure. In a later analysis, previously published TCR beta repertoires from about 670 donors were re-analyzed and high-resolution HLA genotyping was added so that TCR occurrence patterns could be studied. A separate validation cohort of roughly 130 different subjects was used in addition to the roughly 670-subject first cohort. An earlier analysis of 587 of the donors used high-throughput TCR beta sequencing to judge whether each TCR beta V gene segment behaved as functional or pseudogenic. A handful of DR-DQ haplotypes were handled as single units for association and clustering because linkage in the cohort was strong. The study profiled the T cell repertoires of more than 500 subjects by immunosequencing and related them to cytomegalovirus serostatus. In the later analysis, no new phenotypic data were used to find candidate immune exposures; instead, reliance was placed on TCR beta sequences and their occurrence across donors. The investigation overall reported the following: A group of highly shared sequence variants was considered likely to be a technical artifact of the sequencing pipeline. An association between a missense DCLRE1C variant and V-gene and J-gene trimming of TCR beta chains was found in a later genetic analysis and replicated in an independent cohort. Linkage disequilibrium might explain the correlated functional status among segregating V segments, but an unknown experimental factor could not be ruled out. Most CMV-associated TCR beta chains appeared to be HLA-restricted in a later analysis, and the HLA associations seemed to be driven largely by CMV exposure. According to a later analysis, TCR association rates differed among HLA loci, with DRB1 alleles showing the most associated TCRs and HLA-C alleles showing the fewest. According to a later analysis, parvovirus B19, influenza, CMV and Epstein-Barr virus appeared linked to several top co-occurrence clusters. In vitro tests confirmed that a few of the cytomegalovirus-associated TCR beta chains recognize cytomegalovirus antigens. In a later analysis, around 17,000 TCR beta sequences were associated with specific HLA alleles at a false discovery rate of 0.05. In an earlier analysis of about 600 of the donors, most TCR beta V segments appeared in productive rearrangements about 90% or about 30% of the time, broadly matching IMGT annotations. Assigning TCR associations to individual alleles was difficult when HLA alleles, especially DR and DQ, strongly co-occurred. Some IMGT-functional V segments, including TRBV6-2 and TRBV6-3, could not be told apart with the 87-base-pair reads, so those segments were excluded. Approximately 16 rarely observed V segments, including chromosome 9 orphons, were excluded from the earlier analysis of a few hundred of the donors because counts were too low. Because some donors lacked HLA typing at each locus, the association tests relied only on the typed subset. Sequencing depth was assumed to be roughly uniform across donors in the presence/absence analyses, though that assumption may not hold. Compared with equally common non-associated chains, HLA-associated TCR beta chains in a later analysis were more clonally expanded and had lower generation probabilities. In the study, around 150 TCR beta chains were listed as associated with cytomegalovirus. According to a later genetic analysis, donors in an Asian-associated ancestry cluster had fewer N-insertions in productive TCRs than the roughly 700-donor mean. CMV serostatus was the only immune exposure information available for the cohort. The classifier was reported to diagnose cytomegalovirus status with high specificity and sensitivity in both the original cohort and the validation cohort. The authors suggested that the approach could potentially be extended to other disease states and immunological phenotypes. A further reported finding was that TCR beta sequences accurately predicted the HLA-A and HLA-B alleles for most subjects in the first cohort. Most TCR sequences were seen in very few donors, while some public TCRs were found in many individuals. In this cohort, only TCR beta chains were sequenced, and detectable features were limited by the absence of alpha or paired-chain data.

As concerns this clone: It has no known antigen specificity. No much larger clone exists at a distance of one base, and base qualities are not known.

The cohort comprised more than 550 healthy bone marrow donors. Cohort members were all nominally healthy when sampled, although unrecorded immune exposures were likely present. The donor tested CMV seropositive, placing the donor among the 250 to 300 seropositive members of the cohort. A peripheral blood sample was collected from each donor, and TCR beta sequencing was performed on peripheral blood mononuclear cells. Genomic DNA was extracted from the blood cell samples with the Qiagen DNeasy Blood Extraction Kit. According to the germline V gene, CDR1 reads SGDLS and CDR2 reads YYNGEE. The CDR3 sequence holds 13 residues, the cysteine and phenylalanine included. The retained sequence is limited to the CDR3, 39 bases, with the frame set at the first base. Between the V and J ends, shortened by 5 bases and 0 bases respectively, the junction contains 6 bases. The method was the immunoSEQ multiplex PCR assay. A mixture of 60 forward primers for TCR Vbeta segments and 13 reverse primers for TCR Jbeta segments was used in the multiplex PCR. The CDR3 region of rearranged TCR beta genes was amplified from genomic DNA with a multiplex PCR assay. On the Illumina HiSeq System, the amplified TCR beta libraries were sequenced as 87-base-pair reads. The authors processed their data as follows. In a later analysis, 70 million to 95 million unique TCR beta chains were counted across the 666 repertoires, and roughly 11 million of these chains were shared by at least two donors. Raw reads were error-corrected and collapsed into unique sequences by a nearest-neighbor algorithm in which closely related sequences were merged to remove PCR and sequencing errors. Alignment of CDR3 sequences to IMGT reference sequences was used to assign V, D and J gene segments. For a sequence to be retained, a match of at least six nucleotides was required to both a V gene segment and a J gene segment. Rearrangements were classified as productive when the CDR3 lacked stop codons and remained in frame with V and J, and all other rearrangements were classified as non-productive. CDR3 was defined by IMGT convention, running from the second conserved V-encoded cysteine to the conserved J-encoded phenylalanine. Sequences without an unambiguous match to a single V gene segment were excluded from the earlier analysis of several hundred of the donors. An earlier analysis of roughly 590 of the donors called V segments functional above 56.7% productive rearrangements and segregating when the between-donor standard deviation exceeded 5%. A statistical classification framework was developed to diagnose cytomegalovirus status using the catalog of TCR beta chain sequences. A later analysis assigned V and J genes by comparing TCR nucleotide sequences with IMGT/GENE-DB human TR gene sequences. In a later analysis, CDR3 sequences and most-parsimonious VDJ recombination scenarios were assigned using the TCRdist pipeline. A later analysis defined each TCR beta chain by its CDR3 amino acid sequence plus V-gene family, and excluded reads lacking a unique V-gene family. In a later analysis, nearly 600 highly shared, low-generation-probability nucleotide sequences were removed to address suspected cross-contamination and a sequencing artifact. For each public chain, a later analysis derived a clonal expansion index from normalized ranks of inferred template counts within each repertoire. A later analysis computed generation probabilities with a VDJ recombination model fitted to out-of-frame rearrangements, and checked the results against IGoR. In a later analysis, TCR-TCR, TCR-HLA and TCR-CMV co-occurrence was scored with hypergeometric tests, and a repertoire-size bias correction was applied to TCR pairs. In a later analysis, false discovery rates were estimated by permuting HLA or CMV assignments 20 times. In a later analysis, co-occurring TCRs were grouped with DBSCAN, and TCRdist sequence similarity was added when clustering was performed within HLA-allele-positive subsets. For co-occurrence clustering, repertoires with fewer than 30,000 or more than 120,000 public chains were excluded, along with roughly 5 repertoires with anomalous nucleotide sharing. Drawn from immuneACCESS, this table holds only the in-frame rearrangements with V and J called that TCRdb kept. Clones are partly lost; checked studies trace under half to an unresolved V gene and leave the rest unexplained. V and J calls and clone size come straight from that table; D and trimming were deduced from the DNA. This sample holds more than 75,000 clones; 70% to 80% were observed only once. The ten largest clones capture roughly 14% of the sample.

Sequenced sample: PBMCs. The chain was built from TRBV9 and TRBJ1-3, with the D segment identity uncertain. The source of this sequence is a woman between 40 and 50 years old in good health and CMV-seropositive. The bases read TGTGCCAGCAGGGCCCACTCTGGAAACACCATATATTTT. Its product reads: CASRAHSGNTIYF.